This TCR beta chain was sequenced for a study of early stage breast cancer tumors. Across the study: The ER+/PR+/HER2- tumors included roughly eight ductal and a handful of lobular carcinomas.

General observations from the study: Compared with adjacent normal breast, tumors showed roughly 2.5-fold denser, more clonal T cells. Blood repertoires resembled normal breast more than tumor. Most shared enriched TCRB sequences were commonly generated ones.

Assay: immunoSEQ multiplex PCR; the TCRdb copy retains only in-frame clones and omits some. The data show tens of thousands of clones, roughly 80% seen once. The CDR3 is 14 residues long. V was shortened by 5 bases and J by 4 bases, with 16 bases between the two germline ends. The germline gives CDR1 GTSNPN, CDR2 SVGIG (reference sequence). Notes on this clone: Its antigen is not known.

This receptor was identified in a person aged 40-50 years with breast cancer. The gene calls are TRBV30 and TRBJ2-3; perhaps TRBD2 as D (7 bases). Input material: blood. The CDR3 spells CAWGGGGGADTQYF. DNA for the CDR3: TGTGCCTGGGGAGGAGGCGGGGGCGCAGATACGCAGTATTTT.